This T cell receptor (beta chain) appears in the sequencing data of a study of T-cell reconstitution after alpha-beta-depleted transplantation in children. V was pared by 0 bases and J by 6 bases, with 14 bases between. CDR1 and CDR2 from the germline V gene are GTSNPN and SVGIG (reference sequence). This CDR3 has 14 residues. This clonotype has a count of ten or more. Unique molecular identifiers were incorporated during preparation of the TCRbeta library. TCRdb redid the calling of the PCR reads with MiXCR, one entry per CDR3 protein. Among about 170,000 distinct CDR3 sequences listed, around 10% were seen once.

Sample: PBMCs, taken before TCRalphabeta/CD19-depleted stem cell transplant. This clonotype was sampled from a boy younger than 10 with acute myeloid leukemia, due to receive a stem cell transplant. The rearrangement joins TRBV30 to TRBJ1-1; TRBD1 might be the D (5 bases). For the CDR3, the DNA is TGTGCCTGGAGTGTACTGGAGTGGGGGGCTGAAGCTTTCTTT. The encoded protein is CAWSVLEWGAEAFF. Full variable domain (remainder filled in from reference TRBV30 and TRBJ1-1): SQTIHQWPATLVQPVGSPLSLECTVEGTSNPNLYWYRQAAGRGLQLLFYSVGIGQISSEVPQNLSASRPQDRQFILSSKKLLLSDSGFYLCAWSVLEWGAEAFFGQGTRLTVV.